This is a list of T cell receptor beta chains from one sample in a study of Graves' ophthalmopathy and Graves' hyperthyroidism. MiXCR, run by TCRdb on the multiplex PCR reads, gives a single entry per CDR3 protein. The data show hundreds of thousands of distinct CDR3 sequences, with about two fifths seen just once and 3% to 4% held by the top ten. What was sequenced was peripheral blood. The receptors shown here come from an adult man with Graves' ophthalmopathy. CDR3s include the opening cysteine and the closing phenylalanine or tryptophan. The D gene is left open where the match is weak. Only part of the rows carry a size: once, few, many, or a class if the clone is expanded.

v_gene	d_gene	abundance	len	j_gene	CDR3aa	CDR3nt
TRBV20-1	NA	many	10	TRBJ2-5	CSARYETQYF	TGCAGTGCTCGATATGAGACCCAGTACTTC
TRBV12-3/TRBV12-4	NA	many	13	TRBJ1-5	CASSSNGNQPQHF	TGTGCCAGCAGCTCGAACGGCAATCAGCCCCAGCATTTT
TRBV9	TRBD1	few	16	TRBJ1-6	CASSAQGQGLVSPLHF	TGTGCCAGCAGTGCCCAGGGACAGGGGCTTGTTTCACCCCTCCACTTT
TRBV9	NA	few	14	TRBJ1-2	CASSVDTADYGYTF	TGTGCCAGCAGCGTAGATACAGCAGACTATGGCTACACCTTC
TRBV14	NA	many	19	TRBJ2-6	CASSQVLGSYSSGANVLTF	TGTGCCAGCAGCCAGGTATTGGGCAGCTACAGCTCTGGGGCCAACGTCCTGACTTTC
TRBV24-1	NA	many	13	TRBJ2-5	CATSAGFQETQYF	TGTGCCACCAGTGCAGGGTTCCAAGAGACCCAGTACTTC
TRBV19	TRBD1	many	14	TRBJ1-6	CASSIGDRGSPLHF	TGTGCCAGTAGTATAGGGGACAGGGGCTCACCCCTCCACTTT
TRBV6-6	NA	many	16	TRBJ1-1	CASSYSTVGTNTEAFF	TGTGCCAGCAGTTACTCGACGGTAGGGACGAACACTGAAGCTTTCTTT
TRBV5-6	TRBD1	NA	19	TRBJ2-6	CASSGGGTGLLVGANVLTF	TGTGCCAGCAGCGGGGGGGGGACAGGGCTCCTTGTCGGGGCCAACGTCCTGACTTTC
TRBV7-6	NA	many	16	TRBJ2-6	CASSITAASGANVLTF	TGTGCCAGCAGCATAACAGCAGCCTCTGGGGCCAACGTCCTGACTTTC
TRBV7-9	NA	many	13	TRBJ2-7	CASSLDTVGEQYF	TGTGCCAGCAGCTTAGATACAGTAGGGGAGCAGTACTTC
TRBV5-4	TRBD1	few	17	TRBJ1-2	CASSPLAASGGNYGYTF	TGTGCCAGCAGCCCGCTCGCGGCGTCAGGGGGGAACTATGGCTACACCTTC
TRBV12-3/TRBV12-4	NA	many	13	TRBJ2-6	CASSMAGANVLTF	TGTGCCAGCAGTATGGCTGGGGCCAACGTCCTGACTTTC
TRBV6-6	NA	NA	15	TRBJ1-1	CASSYSAGEGTEAFF	TGTGCCAGCAGTTACAGTGCAGGGGAGGGCACTGAAGCTTTCTTT
TRBV7-7	NA	NA	13	TRBJ1-5	CASSSDFQETQHF	TGTGCCAGCAGCTCGGACTTTCAAGAGACCCAGCATTTT
TRBV12-3/TRBV12-4	NA	NA	16	TRBJ1-4	CASSPSPSGANEKLFF	TGTGCCAGCAGCCCCTCCCCCTCAGGGGCTAATGAAAAACTGTTTTTT
TRBV6-5	NA	many	14	TRBJ1-2	CASSLDLEGYGYTF	TGTGCCAGCAGCTTAGACCTCGAGGGCTATGGCTACACCTTC
TRBV6-6	NA	many	12	TRBJ1-6	CASTGAGSPLHF	TGTGCCAGCACGGGGGCTGGATCACCCCTCCACTTT
TRBV5-1	NA	many	16	TRBJ1-1	CASSVAGVLSNTEAFF	TGCGCCAGCAGCGTGGCCGGGGTTCTTAGTAACACTGAAGCTTTCTTT
TRBV10-2	NA	many	13	TRBJ1-1	CASSAILNTEAFF	TGCGCCAGCAGTGCGATCCTGAACACTGAAGCTTTCTTT
TRBV7-8	NA	NA	15	TRBJ2-1	CASSLSGLPYNEQFF	TGTGCCAGCAGCTTATCGGGACTCCCATACAATGAGCAGTTCTTC
TRBV5-1	NA	NA	17	TRBJ2-7	CASSLARDSDSSYEQYF	TGCGCCAGCAGCTTGGCCAGAGACTCGGATAGCTCCTACGAGCAGTACTTC
TRBV9	NA	NA	14	TRBJ1-2	CASSLGGFPHGYTF	TGTGCCAGCAGTTTAGGAGGGTTTCCCCATGGCTACACCTTC
TRBV10-3	NA	many	14	TRBJ1-1	CAARGHLEGTEAFF	TGTGCCGCCCGCGGACACTTGGAGGGCACTGAAGCTTTCTTT
TRBV19	TRBD2	many	15	TRBJ2-7	CASSPMTSGRGEQYF	TGTGCCAGTAGCCCTATGACTAGCGGGAGAGGGGAGCAGTACTTC
TRBV12-3/TRBV12-4	TRBD2	few	15	TRBJ2-3	CASSSLAGVADTQYF	TGTGCCAGCAGTTCACTAGCGGGAGTTGCAGATACGCAGTATTTT
TRBV15	TRBD1	NA	16	TRBJ2-7	CATSSYYRGVFVEQYF	TGTGCCACCAGCAGCTACTACAGGGGAGTCTTCGTGGAGCAGTACTTC
TRBV11-2	NA	many	14	TRBJ1-2	CASSSIRGNYGYTF	TGTGCCAGCAGCTCCATACGGGGTAACTATGGCTACACCTTC
TRBV15	NA	NA	15	TRBJ1-2	CATSRYRAGNSGYTF	TGTGCCACCAGCAGATACAGGGCGGGGAATAGTGGCTACACCTTC
TRBV29-1	NA	NA	12	TRBJ1-2	CSAPSGSHGYTF	TGCAGCGCGCCAAGTGGATCTCATGGCTACACCTTC
TRBV7-6	TRBD1	few	15	TRBJ1-2	CASSLGGTELYGYTF	TGTGCCAGCAGCTTAGGTGGGACAGAGTTGTATGGCTACACCTTC
TRBV7-9	NA	many	11	TRBJ2-7	CASEYNHEQYF	TGTGCCAGCGAGTATAACCACGAGCAGTACTTC
TRBV19	NA	NA	14	TRBJ1-5	CASSASIDNQPQHF	TGTGCCAGTAGTGCCAGTATTGACAATCAGCCCCAGCATTTT
TRBV5-6	NA	many	12	TRBJ2-5	CASNYREETQYF	TGTGCCAGCAACTACCGAGAAGAGACCCAGTACTTC
TRBV20-1	NA	NA	14	TRBJ2-7	CSARGLGILYEQYF	TGCAGTGCTAGAGGCCTCGGAATTCTTTACGAGCAGTACTTC
TRBV2	NA	NA	15	TRBJ1-2	CASSSLAGAGYGYTF	TGTGCCAGCAGTAGCCTAGCGGGGGCGGGGTATGGCTACACCTTC
TRBV9	NA	few	15	TRBJ1-4	CASSRKGQGDEKLFF	TGTGCCAGCAGTCGAAAGGGTCAGGGAGATGAAAAACTGTTTTTT
TRBV5-4	NA	NA	17	TRBJ2-5	CASTKAENAGRVGTQYF	TGTGCCAGCACCAAGGCTGAGAATGCGGGACGCGTCGGGACCCAGTACTTC
TRBV2	NA	NA	11	TRBJ2-1	CASSVGGEQFF	TGTGCCAGCAGTGTAGGCGGTGAGCAGTTCTTC